This T cell receptor (beta chain) was identified in a study of regulatory T cells in long-lasting Graves disease. Time point indicated: persistent/refractory GD, antithyroid drugs over 5 years with positive TRAb. Generation of the TCR library employed RNA extracted from PBMCs. Trimming took 2 bases from V and 1 from J, leaving 8 bases between them. The CDR3 length is 14 residues. The V gene's germline CDR1 is GTSNPN and CDR2 SVGIG (reference sequence). Combining iRepertoire HTBI primers with Arm-PCR of CDR3 regions, the authors built TCR beta libraries. TCRdb independently ran MiXCR on the multiplex PCR reads; one entry per CDR3 protein. The repertoire consists of about 400,000 distinct CDR3 sequences, with around 20% occurring once and the leading ten covering around 21%. This clonotype was counted many times.

This chain uses TRBV30 with TRBJ2-2; D perhaps matches TRBD2 (5 bases). Specimen: peripheral blood mononuclear cells (PBMCs), collected when the disease was refractory, from a patient treated with antithyroid drugs. The source of this sequence is a female donor with Graves disease. CDR3 region: CAWSLSGNTGELFF. CDR3 nucleotides: TGTGCCTGGAGTCTAAGCGGGAACACCGGGGAGCTGTTTTTT.